This entry is about one TCR beta chain. Its antigen is unknown. CDR1 SNHLY and CDR2 FYNNEI come from the germline V gene. CDR3 length equals 13 residues. This specimen comes from a study of CXCR3-negative and CXCR3-positive naive CD8 T cells. The method, 5' RACE with UMI labels, was used to prepare the TRB cDNA libraries. TCRdb reprocessed the 5' RACE reads and stores each CDR3 protein as one record, lacking DNA. The sample features around 50,000 distinct CDR3 sequences, with 0.56% in its top ten. Study outcomes and limitations: More hydrophobic TRB CDR3s occurred in CXCR3-positive than in CXCR3-negative naive cells.

The sample taken for sequencing was naive CXCR3+ CD8+ T cells from blood. Subset here: CD45RO-CCR7+CD27+CD95- naive CD8+ T cells expressing CXCR3 (TNR3+). This chain joins TRBV2 and TRBJ1-5. The origin of this receptor is a human donor in good health. Some clones in this sample may be carry-over from other donors' samples. The CDR3 loop is CASSWVSNQPQHF.